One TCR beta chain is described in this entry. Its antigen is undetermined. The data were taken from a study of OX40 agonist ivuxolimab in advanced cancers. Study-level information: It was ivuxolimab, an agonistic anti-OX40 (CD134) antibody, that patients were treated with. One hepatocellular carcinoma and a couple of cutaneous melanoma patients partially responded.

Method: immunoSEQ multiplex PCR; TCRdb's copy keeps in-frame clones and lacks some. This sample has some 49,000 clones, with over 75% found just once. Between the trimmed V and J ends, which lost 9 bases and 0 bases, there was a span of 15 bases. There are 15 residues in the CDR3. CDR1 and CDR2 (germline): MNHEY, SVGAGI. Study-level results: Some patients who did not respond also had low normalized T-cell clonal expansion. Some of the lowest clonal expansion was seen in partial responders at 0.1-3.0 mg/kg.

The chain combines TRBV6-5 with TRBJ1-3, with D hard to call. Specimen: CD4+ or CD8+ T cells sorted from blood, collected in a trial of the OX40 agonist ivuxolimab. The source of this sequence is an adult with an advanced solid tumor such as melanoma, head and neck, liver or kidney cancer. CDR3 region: CASRPGINSGNTIYF. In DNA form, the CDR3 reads TGTGCCAGTAGGCCCGGGATTAACTCTGGAAACACCATATATTTT.